This T cell receptor (beta chain) is drawn from a study of blood T cell repertoires in COVID-19. At the level of the study: The study drew acute and convalescent COVID-19 samples from the United States, Italy and Spain. Sources were T cells, B-cell-depleted T cells, or PBMCs; the material itself was cDNA or gDNA.

V lost 2 bases, J lost 8 bases, and 19 bases lay in between. Germline V gives CDR1 KGHSH, CDR2 LQKENI. The CDR3 has 16 amino acids. Authors' data handling: Scientists estimated how many nucleated cells there were by amplifying reference gene primers. TCRdb keeps only in-frame clones here, not all; method: immunoSEQ multiplex PCR. Clone size and V and J calls were adopted from that table, with D and trimming inferred from the DNA. Seen here are roughly 180,000 clones, roughly four fifths observed once, and the top ten hold about 4.8%. The sample was peripheral blood. V gene TRBV18 combines with J gene TRBJ2-1; D is uncertain. The receptor's source is a woman aged 25 to 45 with acute or convalescent COVID-19. The CDR3 DNA reads as TGTGCCAGCTCACCATCTCGGAAGCTAGGATTATATGAGCAGTTCTTC. This sequence encodes CASSPSRKLGLYEQFF.